The 2 T cell receptor beta chains given below trace back to one sample, sequenced in a study of shared clonotypes between healthy human individuals. The table came from immunoSEQ multiplex PCR; TCRdb's copy has only in-frame clones and leaves some out. The sample holds 450,000 to 500,000 clones, over 75% seen once. Material for sequencing was PBMCs. The source of these receptors is a woman in her thirties or forties in good health. Some clones in this sample may be carry-over from other donors' samples.

This sequence joins TRBV15 and TRBJ2-2, with D possibly TRBD2 on 6 matching bases. The ends were cut back, 1 base at V and 7 bases at J, with 7 bases in the middle. There are 13 residues in the CDR3. Germline V lookup: CDR1 LNHNV, CDR2 YYDKDF (reference sequence). CDR3: CATSRGRGGELFF. Here the CDR3 DNA reads TGTGCCACCAGCAGAGGGAGGGGCGGGGAGCTGTTTTTT.

The chain has TRBV2 and TRBJ2-7, with D perhaps matching TRBD2 (6 bases). Germline V CDR1 and CDR2: SNHLY, FYNNEI. CDR3 length: 13 amino acids. Trimming removed 8 bases at V and 3 bases at J, with 14 bases between. This CDR3 reads CASDLMGGYEQYF. CDR3 DNA: TGTGCCAGCGACTTGATGGGGGGCTACGAGCAGTACTTC.